The present entry profiles one T cell receptor beta chain with its context. Its specificity is not known. Germline assignment: CDR1 SQVTM and CDR2 ANQGSEA. The CDR3 spans 12 residues. V gave up 4 bases and J gave up 6 bases, with 9 bases separating them. This sample is part of a study of shared clonotypes between healthy human individuals. General study results and limits: Estimated clonotype richness was generally higher in naive than memory subsets. Non-shared clonotypes had lower generation probabilities than those shared by all four donors.

Repertoires were generated with immunoSEQ multiplex PCR, while TCRdb's copy carries only in-frame clones and drops some. The data contain about 730,000 clones, 55% to 75% of them singletons. The receptor's source is a woman aged 30 to 39 in good health. This chain joins TRBV29-1 and TRBJ2-2; perhaps TRBD1 as D (5 bases). Input material: memory CD4+ T cells sorted from blood. Regarding subset: CD45RA-negative fraction. Here the CDR3 DNA reads TGCAGCGTTGGCAGGGTAGCCGGGGAGCTGTTTTTT. Its protein product is CSVGRVAGELFF.